This T cell receptor beta chain is drawn from a study of shared clonotypes between healthy human individuals. The CDR3 has 18 amino acids. Germline CDR1 reads KGHSH; CDR2 reads LQKENI. The trim removed 0 bases at V and 5 bases at J, leaving 12 bases unmatched. TCRdb keeps only in-frame clones here, not all; method: immunoSEQ multiplex PCR. This sample yields approximately 2.3 million clones, of which approximately 95% are seen a single time; 0.3% to 0.4% belongs to the top ten. Sequencing input: naive CD4+ T cells from PBMCs. Sample subset: CD45RA+ positively selected. This clonotype was obtained from a man aged 18-30 years in good health. Some clones in this sample may be carry-over from other donors' samples. This sequence joins TRBV18 and TRBJ2-5; 10 bases match TRBD2. CDR3 amino acids: CASSPPLGTSEIRETQYF. The CDR3 DNA reads TGTGCCAGCTCACCACCGTTAGGGACTAGCGAGATCCGTGAGACCCAGTACTTC.